One and the same sample provided the 28 T cell receptor beta chains below, sequenced in a study of cytomegalovirus exposure and HLA in healthy donors. Primers for the PCR totalled 60 Vbeta and 13 Jbeta. TCRdb keeps only in-frame clones here, not all; method: immunoSEQ multiplex PCR. The data hold around 130,000 clones, with over 75% observed a single time. The source material was PBMCs. Source of these receptors: a man aged 25-45 years in good health and CMV-seronegative.

This clone turned up a few times. V is TRBV5-4 and J is TRBJ2-2; 7 bases fit TRBD1. CDR1 and CDR2 (germline): SGHNT, YYREEE (reference sequence). V trimming: 3 bases; J trimming: 6 bases; junction bases outside the gene matches: 8. The CDR3 extends over 15 amino acids. The DNA for the CDR3 is TGTGCCAGCAGCTACCTTACAGGGGTTGCCGGGGAGCTGTTTTTT. Translated: CASSYLTGVAGELFF. Supplemented by reference TRBV5-4 and TRBJ2-2, the full variable domain reads ETGVTQSPTHLIKTRGQQVTLRCSSQSGHNTVSWYQQALGQGPQFIFQYYREEENGRGNFPPRFSGLQFPNYSSELNVNALELDDSALYLCASSYLTGVAGELFFGEGSRLTVL.

The chain employs TRBV7-9 and TRBJ2-1, with TRBD2 identical over 11 bases. V was pared by 5 bases and J by 4 bases, with 10 bases of the junction left unmatched. The CDR3 totals 17 residues. Germline V CDR1 and CDR2: SEHNR, FQNEAQ (reference sequence). CDR3: CASSPASGTSGYNEQFF. The DNA of the CDR3 is TGTGCCAGCAGCCCCGCCTCCGGGACTAGCGGTTACAATGAGCAGTTCTTC.

The chain recombines TRBV25-1 with TRBJ1-4; 11 nucleotides align to TRBD1. The CDR3 extends over 15 amino acids. V dropped 8 bases and J dropped 7; count of bases not matched to a gene: 9. Germline V gives CDR1 MGHDK, CDR2 SYGVNS. CDR3 DNA: TGTGCCAGCTCGGGACAGGACAGGGGGCTTGAAAAACTGTTTTTT. This sequence encodes CASSGQDRGLEKLFF.

The chain links TRBV5-1 to TRBJ2-5; 8 nucleotides match TRBD2. This CDR3 region has 14 residues. Germline V CDR1 and CDR2: SGHRS, YFSETQ. Germline trimming cut 4 bases from V and 5 bases from J; bases unmatched to any gene: 7. CDR3 sequence: CASSPSGRHETQYF. CDR3 nucleotide sequence: TGCGCCAGCAGCCCTAGCGGGCGCCACGAGACCCAGTACTTC.

In its sample, this clone was seen a few times. The chain is built from TRBV10-3 and TRBJ2-2; D may be TRBD1 (6 bases). Germline CDR1 and CDR2: ENHRY and SYGVKD. Trimming removed 0 bases at V and 0 bases at J, with 11 bases between. The CDR3 extends over 17 amino acids. The CDR3 region has the DNA TGTGCCATCAGTGAGTCGGGGAACAGGGCGAACACCGGGGAGCTGTTTTTT. Its protein product is CAISESGNRANTGELFF.

The V call is TRBV7-2, the J call TRBJ1-1; tentative D call: TRBD1 (6 bases). The CDR3 is 13 residues long. CDR1 and CDR2 from the germline V gene are SGHTA and FQGNSA. V was shortened by 3 bases and J by 7 bases, with 12 bases between the two germline ends. CDR3 DNA: TGTGCCAGCAGCTTTGCAAGGACAGTTGAAGCTTTCTTT. This codes for CASSFARTVEAFF. Using reference TRBV7-2 and TRBJ1-1 for the parts outside the CDR3, the full variable domain is GAGVSQSPSNKVTEKGKDVELRCDPISGHTALYWYRQSLGQGLEFLIYFQGNSAPDKSGLPSDRFSAERTGGSVSTLTIQRTQQEDSAVYLCASSFARTVEAFFGQGTRLTVV.

The chain employs TRBV5-1 and TRBJ2-6; the D gene is possibly TRBD1 (5 bases). Germline lookup yields CDR1 SGHRS and CDR2 YFSETQ. Trimming stripped 0 bases from V and 0 bases from J, with 7 bases between. This CDR3 is built from 16 residues. CDR3 sequence (DNA): TGCGCCAGCAGCTTGGGACAGACCTCTGGGGCCAACGTCCTGACTTTC. It specifies CASSLGQTSGANVLTF.

V and J are TRBV30 and TRBJ2-5; 7 bases are shared with TRBD1. Germline-derived CDR1 and CDR2 are GTSNPN and SVGIG (reference sequence). Trimming removed 4 bases from V and 4 bases from J; junction bases left unmatched: 3. The CDR3 runs to 12 residues. The CDR3 protein is CAWKRQGETQYF. The CDR3 DNA follows: TGTGCCTGGAAGAGACAGGGAGAGACCCAGTACTTC.

A few counts support this clone. This sequence joins TRBV5-5 and TRBJ1-4; maybe TRBD1 (5 bases). CDR1 is SGHKS, CDR2 YYEKEE, per germline (reference sequence). Trimming cost V 4 bases and J 10 bases, with 8 bases left between them. The CDR3 length is 11 residues. The CDR3 protein is CASSPGGKLFF. In DNA, the CDR3 is TGTGCCAGCAGCCCCGGGGGAAAACTGTTTTTT.

The rearrangement joins TRBV30 to TRBJ2-7; no definite D call. The CDR3 is 14 amino acids. Germline lookup yields CDR1 GTSNPN and CDR2 SVGIG (reference sequence). Trimming cost V 2 bases and J 3 bases, with 14 bases left between them. CDR3 sequence (DNA): TGTGCCTGGAGTTGGTCAGGCGCTCGCTACGAGCAGTACTTC. This codes for CAWSWSGARYEQYF.

The rearrangement links TRBV19 to TRBJ1-2; D not certain. The V end was cut by 5 bases, the J end by 1 base, with 5 bases between. CDR1 is LNHDA and CDR2 is SQIVND in the germline V gene (reference sequence). This CDR3 spans 12 amino acids. The CDR3 nucleotides read TGTGCCAGTAGTTCCAGTAACTATGGCTACACCTTC. It is translated as CASSSSNYGYTF.

The genes are TRBV7-8 and TRBJ1-2; TRBD1 is a possible D gene (5 bases). Trimming removed 5 bases from V and 5 bases from J, with 9 bases in between. From germline, CDR1 is SGHVS and CDR2 FQNEAQ. The CDR3 length is 12 residues. In DNA form, the CDR3 reads TGTGCCAGCAGCGCAGGGTATTATGGCTACACCTTC. It specifies CASSAGYYGYTF.

V usage is TRBV7-2 and J usage is TRBJ2-4; D may be TRBD2 (5 bases). Trimming removed 5 bases from V and 1 base from J, with 12 bases in between. The CDR3 sequence is 15 residues long. The germline gives CDR1 SGHTA, CDR2 FQGNSA. DNA of the CDR3: TGTGCCAGCAGCCTATGGGAGAAGGCCAAAAACATTCAGTACTTC. Protein product: CASSLWEKAKNIQYF.

The chain combines TRBV5-5 with TRBJ2-5; 7 bases fit TRBD1. CDR1 and CDR2 from the germline V gene are SGHKS and YYEKEE (reference sequence). Germline trimming cut 2 bases from V and 3 bases from J; bases unmatched to any gene: 10. This CDR3 spans 16 amino acids. The CDR3 loop reads CASSFTGVGIKETQYF. CDR3 DNA sequence: TGTGCCAGCAGCTTTACAGGGGTTGGGATTAAAGAGACCCAGTACTTC. The variable domain in full, with the rest retrieved from reference TRBV5-5 and TRBJ2-5, is DAGVTQSPTHLIKTRGQQVTLRCSPISGHKSVSWYQQVLGQGPQFIFQYYEKEERGRGNFPDRFSARQFPNYSSELNVNALLLGDSALYLCASSFTGVGIKETQYFGPGTRLLVL.

The chain employs TRBV9 and TRBJ1-3; D not certain. The CDR3 contains 13 residues. CDR1 SGDLS and CDR2 YYNGEE come from the germline V gene. Deletions cut 0 bases from V and 2 bases from J, with 3 bases between. The CDR3 spells CASSVDTGNTIYF. DNA for the CDR3: TGTGCCAGCAGCGTAGACACTGGAAACACCATATATTTT.

J is TRBJ2-2 and V is TRBV6-6; no clear D gene. The CDR3 length is 12 residues. Germline V gene sequence: CDR1 MNHNY, CDR2 SVGAGI (reference sequence). V lost 10 bases and J lost 4, with 10 bases in between. In nucleotides, the CDR3 is TGTGCCACCTACCGAGGCACCGGGGAGCTGTTTTTT. As protein: CATYRGTGELFF.

The V call is TRBV28, the J call TRBJ1-2; no clear D gene. The germline CDR1 and CDR2 sequences are MDHEN and SYDVKM. This CDR3 is built from 12 residues. The ends were cut back, 2 bases at V and 3 bases at J, with 4 bases in the middle. The CDR3 sequence: CASSLPYYGYTF. DNA for the CDR3: TGTGCCAGCAGTTTACCCTACTATGGCTACACCTTC.

The rearrangement joins TRBV5-1 to TRBJ2-1; D ambiguous. The germline V gene encodes CDR1 SGHRS and CDR2 YFSETQ. The V gene lost 2 bases and the J gene lost 0 bases, with 6 bases spanning the gap. This CDR3 region has 14 residues. The chain's CDR3 is CASSFSSSYNEQFF. CDR3 in DNA: TGCGCCAGCAGCTTTTCGAGCTCCTACAATGAGCAGTTCTTC.

The chain employs TRBV7-2 and TRBJ2-5, with 13 bases lining up with TRBD2. Germline lookup yields CDR1 SGHTA and CDR2 FQGNSA. The CDR3 runs to 16 residues. The junction had 8 bases not matched to a gene; V was cut back by 5 bases and J by 5 bases. This CDR3 reads CASSTTSGRAGETQYF. The CDR3 region has the DNA TGTGCCAGCAGCACCACTAGCGGGAGGGCCGGGGAGACCCAGTACTTC.

The chain joins TRBV18 to TRBJ2-5, with TRBD2 as a possible D gene (5 bases). Germline-derived CDR1 and CDR2 are KGHSH and LQKENI. Between the trimmed V and J ends, which lost 0 bases and 4 bases, there was a span of 9 bases. The CDR3 consists of 14 residues. As DNA, the CDR3 is TGTGCCAGCTCACCACCGGCAGGAGGAGAGACCCAGTACTTC. It yields the protein CASSPPAGGETQYF.

V and J are TRBV18 and TRBJ1-1; weak D call: TRBD1 (6 bases). CDR1 KGHSH and CDR2 LQKENI come from the germline V gene. The CDR3 runs to 15 residues. The ends were cut back, 4 bases at V and 2 bases at J, with 14 bases in the middle. The DNA of the CDR3 is TGTGCCAGCTCACTCCATCTAGGGGGAAACACTGAAGCTTTCTTT. Encoded protein: CASSLHLGGNTEAFF.

The chain couples TRBV6-5 to TRBJ1-4; the D gene is possibly TRBD1 (5 bases). Germline V gene data show CDR1 as MNHEY and CDR2 as SVGAGI. This CDR3 has 12 residues. With 4 bases removed from V and 12 bases from J, the gap between germline ends came to 12 bases. Here the CDR3 DNA reads TGTGCCAGCAGTTCCCCAGGGAAGGAACTGTTTTTT. This codes for CASSSPGKELFF.

The V call is TRBV10-3, the J call TRBJ1-4; TRBD1 agrees at 10 bases. Losses at the gene ends were 2 bases for V and 11 bases for J; bases not matched to a gene: 2. The CDR3 runs 13 residues. CDR1 is ENHRY, CDR2 SYGVKD, per germline. The DNA for the CDR3 is TGTGCCATCAGTGAGGGGACAGGGGAGAAACTGTTTTTT. It codes for CAISEGTGEKLFF.

The chain carries TRBV29-1 and TRBJ2-7; 7 positions agree with TRBD1. V lost 6 bases to trimming and J lost 0 bases; unmatched junction nucleotides: 5. Germline V gene sequence: CDR1 SQVTM, CDR2 ANQGSEA. This CDR3 contains 13 residues. CDR3 loop: CSVNRDSSYEQYF. The CDR3, as DNA: TGCAGCGTCAACCGGGACAGCTCCTACGAGCAGTACTTC.

The rearrangement uses TRBV10-3 and TRBJ2-2; TRBD2 matches at 11 bases. The CDR3 consists of 14 residues. Germline V gene lookup returns CDR1 ENHRY and CDR2 SYGVKD. V shed 10 bases, J shed 6 bases, and the junction held 7 bases outside the gene matches. As DNA, the CDR3 is TGTGCCAACTCACTAGCGGGAGAGGCCGGGGAGCTGTTTTTT. It specifies CANSLAGEAGELFF.

The rearrangement links TRBV4-3 to TRBJ2-7; 9 nucleotides line up with TRBD2. The CDR3 has 15 amino acids. Germline loops: CDR1 LGHNA, CDR2 YSLEER. J gave up 4 bases and V 4 bases, and 8 bases lay outside the gene matches. CDR3 sequence (DNA): TGCGCCAGCAGCCTAGAGCGGGGGGTTAGTTACGAGCAGTACTTC. Translation gives CASSLERGVSYEQYF.

The chain uses TRBV5-4 and TRBJ2-2; D perhaps matches TRBD2 (6 bases). Trimming left V 1 base short and J 6 bases short, with 16 bases between. Per germline, CDR1 SGHNT and CDR2 YYREEE (reference sequence). The CDR3 contains 16 residues. The CDR3 loop reads CASSLPPGLTAGELFF. The CDR3 DNA follows: TGTGCCAGCAGCTTGCCACCGGGACTGACGGCCGGGGAGCTGTTTTTT. Based on the CDR3 plus reference TRBV5-4 and TRBJ2-2, the full variable domain is ETGVTQSPTHLIKTRGQQVTLRCSSQSGHNTVSWYQQALGQGPQFIFQYYREEENGRGNFPPRFSGLQFPNYSSELNVNALELDDSALYLCASSLPPGLTAGELFFGEGSRLTVL.

This chain links TRBV19 with TRBJ2-5; D is possibly TRBD2 (5 bases). Trimming left V 3 bases short and J 1 base short, with 15 bases between. The CDR3 contains 16 residues. Germline loops: CDR1 LNHDA, CDR2 SQIVND (reference sequence). CDR3 sequence reads: CASSMNSGRIQETQYF. The CDR3 DNA reads as TGTGCCAGTAGTATGAACAGCGGAAGAATCCAAGAGACCCAGTACTTC.